This T cell receptor (beta chain) was obtained from a study of T-cell reconstitution after alpha-beta-depleted transplantation in children. This clonotype was seen at least ten times. Its antigen is not known. For TCRbeta, the library was prepared with unique molecular identifiers. From the PCR reads, TCRdb called clonotypes with MiXCR, one entry per CDR3 protein. Of about 250,000 distinct CDR3 sequences in the sample, about 24% are singletons; the top ten hold 4% to 5.5%. Overall study results and limits: When one year had passed after transplant, most T-cell counts and diversity came from newly produced T cells. There were reportedly several hundred expanded graft clones from which alpha-beta T cells came about two months after transplant.

The germline V gene encodes CDR1 MGHRA and CDR2 YSYEKL. The CDR3 loop spans 18 amino acids. V gave up 0 bases and J gave up 0 bases; unmatched junction bases: 3. The source is a female patient aged 2-15 years who had a stem cell transplant for congenital amegakaryocytic thrombocytopenia, so the T cells may come from the graft donor. Sequencing used PBMCs, mostly from graft donor cells, obtained 360 days after TCRalphabeta/CD19-depleted stem cell transplant. V and J are TRBV4-1 and TRBJ2-2; 11 nucleotides line up with TRBD1. The CDR3 loop is CASSQDLGQGANTGELFF. The CDR3 coding sequence is TGCGCCAGCAGCCAAGATCTGGGACAGGGGGCGAACACCGGGGAGCTGTTTTTT.